The clone carrying this T cell receptor beta chain was recorded only once. The antigen remains undetermined. Germline V gives CDR1 SGHVS, CDR2 FQNEAQ. V dropped 8 bases and J dropped 2 bases, with 18 bases sitting between them. The CDR3 covers 15 residues. These data are taken from a study of cytomegalovirus exposure and HLA in healthy donors. At the level of the study: HLA-typed donors contributed approximately 86 million unique TCRs, which were held in an early data release. Findings and limits, study-wide: A later analysis linked a missense DCLRE1C variant to TCR beta V- and J-gene trimming. Owing to their indistinguishability, certain V segments, notably TRBV6-2 and TRBV6-3, were excluded.

The PCR had 60 Vbeta and 13 Jbeta primers. Assay: immunoSEQ multiplex PCR; the TCRdb copy retains only in-frame clones and omits some. The sample shows 85,000 to 95,000 clones, about 60% of them seen only once. The TCR originated in a woman in her 30s in good health and CMV-seronegative. This chain links TRBV7-8 with TRBJ2-5, with D possibly being TRBD1 (8 bases). Sequencing was performed on PBMCs. CDR3 region: CASGWTGRGQETQYF. CDR3 in DNA: TGTGCCAGCGGCTGGACAGGGAGGGGGCAAGAGACCCAGTACTTC.